This TCR beta chain was captured in a study of CD8+ T cells in alopecia areata. Across the whole study: Treatment ran 6 to 18 months, with 6 months of follow-up afterward.

Trimming removed 4 bases at V and 3 bases at J, with 14 bases between. Germline-derived CDR1 and CDR2 are SGHDT and YYEEEE. The CDR3 sequence is 14 residues long. Collected material from alopecia areata patients comprised lesional scalp punch biopsies and peripheral blood. Sorting separated CD4+ and CD8+ T cells out of PBMCs. This clone was seen only once. As yet, its antigen is unknown. Following extraction, RNA underwent reverse transcription to cDNA, which served as the sequencing template. Method: immunoSEQ multiplex PCR; TCRdb's copy keeps in-frame clones and lacks some. This table has over 100,000 clones, 45% to 50% appearing once. Study-level results: Lesional scalp, notably in alopecia totalis/universalis, had clonality above that of normal scalp.

This chain uses TRBV5-6 with TRBJ2-7; D gene unclear. The source of this sequence is a human donor with alopecia areata. The source was CD8+ T cells sorted from blood, collected at week 0. The CDR3 is CASSGTALSYEQYF. The DNA of the CDR3 is TGTGCCAGCAGCGGTACAGCCTTGAGCTACGAGCAGTACTTC.